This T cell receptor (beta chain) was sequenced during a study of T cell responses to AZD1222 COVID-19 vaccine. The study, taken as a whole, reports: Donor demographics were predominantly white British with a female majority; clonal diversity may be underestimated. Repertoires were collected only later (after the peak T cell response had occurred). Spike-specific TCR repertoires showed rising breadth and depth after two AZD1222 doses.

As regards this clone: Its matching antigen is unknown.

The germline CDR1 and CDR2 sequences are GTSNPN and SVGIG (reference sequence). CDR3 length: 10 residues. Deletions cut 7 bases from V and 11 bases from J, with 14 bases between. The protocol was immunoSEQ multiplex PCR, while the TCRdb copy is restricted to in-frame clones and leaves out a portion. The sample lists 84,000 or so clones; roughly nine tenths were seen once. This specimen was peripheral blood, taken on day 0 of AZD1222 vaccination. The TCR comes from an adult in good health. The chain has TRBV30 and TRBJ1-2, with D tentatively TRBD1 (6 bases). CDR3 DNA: TGTGCCTCCCACGGGGACACTTACACCTTC. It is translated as CASHGDTYTF.